Listed here are 5 T cell receptor beta chains from one sample, sequenced in a study of blood T cells in healthy people across ages. Next came a second PCR, run for about 7 to 12 cycles, which used a sample-barcoded 5' primer along with a J-beta primer mix. Each CDR3 protein gets one entry after TCRdb re-called the 5' RACE reads with MiXCR. There are around 820,000 distinct CDR3 sequences in the sample; 25% occur only once, and more than 3% lies in the top ten. The same sample was also studied in work on T cells of mothers and their children.

Material: blood. Receptor source: a boy aged 10-17 years in good health.

V and J are TRBV5-1 and TRBJ2-3, with unresolved D. The CDR3 covers 15 residues. Trimming pared 1 base from V and 2 bases from J, leaving 11 bases between. The germline V gene encodes CDR1 SGHRS and CDR2 YFSETQ. The CDR3, as DNA: TGCGCCAGCAGCTTGAACCCGCGCGACACAGATACGCAGTATTTT. This sequence encodes CASSLNPRDTDTQYF.

This clonotype was seen a few times. The V gene is TRBV29-1, the J gene TRBJ2-6; D not resolved. V lost 5 bases and J 5 bases, leaving 7 bases between the germline ends. CDR3 length equals 12 residues. Germline CDR1 SQVTM, CDR2 ANQGSEA. The CDR3 loop is CSVSGWANVLTF. The CDR3 coding sequence is TGCAGCGTTTCCGGGTGGGCCAACGTCCTGACTTTC.

The J gene is TRBJ2-1, the V gene TRBV11-1, with TRBD2 identical over 9 bases. The CDR3 runs to 17 residues. V dropped 4 bases and J dropped 4; count of bases not matched to a gene: 11. CDR1 is SGHAT, CDR2 FQDESV, per germline (reference sequence). CDR3 sequence (DNA): TGTGCCAGCAGCTCCTCCCGCGGGGGGGGTTCTTACAATGAGCAGTTCTTC. Translation: CASSSSRGGGSYNEQFF.

This sequence joins TRBV9 and TRBJ2-2, with D perhaps given as TRBD1 or TRBD2 (5 bases each). From germline, CDR1 is SGDLS and CDR2 YYNGEE. Trimming removed 0 bases at V and 2 bases at J, with 8 bases between. The CDR3 sequence is 15 residues long. The DNA for the CDR3 is TGTGCCAGCAGCGTAGCGGGGCTAAACACCGGGGAGCTGTTTTTT. This sequence encodes CASSVAGLNTGELFF.

This clonotype was counted between two and nine times. This sequence joins TRBV7-8 and TRBJ2-3, with a weak D call TRBD1 (7 bases). Trimming stripped 7 bases from V and 2 bases from J, with 16 bases between. CDR1 SGHVS and CDR2 FQNEAQ come from the germline V gene. This CDR3 spans 15 amino acids. The CDR3: CASIQGGYPTDTQYF. DNA for the CDR3: TGTGCCAGCATCCAGGGGGGTTACCCCACAGATACGCAGTATTTT.